The subject of this entry is one T cell receptor beta chain. From RNA transcripts, TCR beta CDR3 regions were amplified. An initial round of RT-PCR targeting the TCR CDR3 relied on the HTBI primer set. In TCRdb, the multiplex PCR reads were re-called with MiXCR into one record per CDR3 protein. The sample includes approximately 320,000 distinct CDR3 sequences, around a sixth of them seen just once. The data derive from a study of T cells in Graves' hyperthyroidism and ophthalmopathy. The sequence came from a man aged 30 to 45 with Graves' hyperthyroidism. Sequences were obtained from blood.

The CDR3 sequence is CASSQDIGKNYGYTF. The DNA for the CDR3 is TGTGCCAGCAGCCAAGACATAGGAAAGAACTATGGCTACACCTTC. The chain joins TRBV14 to TRBJ1-2; D is unclear. Trimming took 0 bases from V and 2 from J, leaving 10 bases between them. The CDR3 is 15 residues long. CDR1 and CDR2 (germline): SGHDN, FVKESK.